This T cell receptor (beta chain) is drawn from a study of cytomegalovirus exposure and HLA in healthy donors. General study results and limits: Researchers catalogued approximately 160 TCR beta chains as cytomegalovirus-associated.

Remarks on this clone: The antigen is undetermined.

Per germline, CDR1 KGHSH and CDR2 LQKENI. The CDR3 totals 14 residues. The V end was cut by 3 bases, the J end by 7 bases, with 13 bases between. The PCR used 60 Vbeta and 13 Jbeta primers. Profiling relied on immunoSEQ multiplex PCR, and the TCRdb table lists in-frame clones only, not all of them. The data show about 140,000 clones, approximately 70% seen once. What was sequenced was PBMCs. The TCR comes from a middle-aged woman in good health and CMV-seronegative. The chain links TRBV18 to TRBJ1-5; D might be TRBD1 (5 bases). CDR3 nucleotide sequence: TGTGCCAGCTCACCGGTGGGGGAGGGACAGCCCCAGCATTTT. Amino acids: CASSPVGEGQPQHF.